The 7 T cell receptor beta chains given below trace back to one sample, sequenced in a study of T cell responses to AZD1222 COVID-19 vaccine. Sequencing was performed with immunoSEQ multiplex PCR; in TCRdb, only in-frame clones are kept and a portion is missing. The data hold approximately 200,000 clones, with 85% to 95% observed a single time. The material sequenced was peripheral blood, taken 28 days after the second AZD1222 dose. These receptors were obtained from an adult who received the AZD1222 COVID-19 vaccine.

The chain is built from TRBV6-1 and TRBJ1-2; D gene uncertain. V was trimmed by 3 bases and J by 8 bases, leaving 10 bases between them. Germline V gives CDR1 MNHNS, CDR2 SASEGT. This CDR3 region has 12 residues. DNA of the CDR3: TGTGCCAGCAGTGATGGAAGCTGGGGCTACACCTTC. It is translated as CASSDGSWGYTF.

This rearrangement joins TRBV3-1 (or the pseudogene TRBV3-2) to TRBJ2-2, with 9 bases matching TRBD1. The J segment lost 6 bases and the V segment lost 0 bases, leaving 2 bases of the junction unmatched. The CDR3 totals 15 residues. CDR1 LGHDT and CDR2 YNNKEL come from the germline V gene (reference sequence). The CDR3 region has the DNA TGTGCCAGCAGCCAAGAGGGGACAGGGCCCGGGGAGCTGTTTTTT. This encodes CASSQEGTGPGELFF.

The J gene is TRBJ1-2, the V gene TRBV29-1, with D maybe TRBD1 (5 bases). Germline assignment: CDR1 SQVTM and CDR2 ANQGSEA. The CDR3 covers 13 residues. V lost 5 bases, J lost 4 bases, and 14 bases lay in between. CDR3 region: CSVSRGASYGYTF. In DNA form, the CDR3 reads TGCAGCGTTTCCAGAGGGGCCTCCTATGGCTACACCTTC.

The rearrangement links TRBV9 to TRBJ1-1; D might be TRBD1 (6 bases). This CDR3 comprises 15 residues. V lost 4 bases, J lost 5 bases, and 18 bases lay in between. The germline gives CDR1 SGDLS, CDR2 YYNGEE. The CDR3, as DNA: TGTGCCAGCAGCCCCCGGCCGGGGGCAGGTACTGAAGCTTTCTTT. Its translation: CASSPRPGAGTEAFF.

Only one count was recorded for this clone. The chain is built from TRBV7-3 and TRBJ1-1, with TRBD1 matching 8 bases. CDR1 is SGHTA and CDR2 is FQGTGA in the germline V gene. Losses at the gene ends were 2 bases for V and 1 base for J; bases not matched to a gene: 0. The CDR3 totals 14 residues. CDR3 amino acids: CASSLGQGNTEAFF. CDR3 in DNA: TGTGCCAGCAGCTTAGGACAGGGGAACACTGAAGCTTTCTTT. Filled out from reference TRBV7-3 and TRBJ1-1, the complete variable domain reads GAGVSQTPSNKVTEKGKYVELRCDPISGHTALYWYRQSLGQGPEFLIYFQGTGAADDSGLPNDRFFAVRPEGSVSTLKIQRTERGDSAVYLCASSLGQGNTEAFFGQGTRLTVV.

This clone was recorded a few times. The CDR3 sequence: CASSHRVREKLFF. CDR3 in DNA: TGTGCCAGCAGTCACAGGGTACGCGAAAAACTGTTTTTT. V usage is TRBV25-1 and J usage is TRBJ1-4, with a weak D call TRBD1 (6 bases). Looked up from germline, CDR1 is MGHDK and CDR2 is SYGVNS. This CDR3 is built from 13 residues. V lost 5 bases and J 8 bases, leaving 12 bases between the germline ends.

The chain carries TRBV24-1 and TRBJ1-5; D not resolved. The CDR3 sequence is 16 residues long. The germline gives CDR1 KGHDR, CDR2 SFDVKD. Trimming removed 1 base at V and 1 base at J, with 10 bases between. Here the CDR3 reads CATSDFGGASNQPQHF. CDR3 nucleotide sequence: TGTGCCACCAGTGATTTCGGAGGTGCGAGCAATCAGCCCCAGCATTTT.